A single TCR beta chain is shown here with its context. Its antigen is still unknown. The input lacks base qualities; no much larger clone sits a single base away. The data stem from a study of chemoradiotherapy in HPV16-positive cancers (dated by TCRdb to 2021 to 2024). About the study as a whole: Candidate HPV-specific T-cell clones and common TCR motifs were defined by functional T-cell assays performed on cells from two HPV16-positive patients. The study asked whether T-cell immunity to the HPV oncoproteins E6 and E7 changes during chemoradiotherapy and whether this immunity affects survival. TCR repertoires from some 89 patients with HPV-related cancers were then used to track the candidate HPV-specific TCRs and motifs.

Paper-wide results and their limitations: Improved recurrence-free survival in HPV16-positive patients was associated with expansion of HPV-responsive T cells during chemoradiotherapy. Expansion of candidate HPV-specific clones and E7-related TCR motifs was observed in the tumor microenvironment during treatment, whereas no such expansion was observed for non-HPV-specific T cells. The survival association was reported for HPV16-positive patients, and the functional definition of HPV-specific T cells was derived from only a couple of HPV16-positive patients.

Receptor libraries were prepared by the immunoSEQ multiplex PCR assay. The clones in this table, taken by TCRdb from immuneACCESS, are in-frame only. Not every clone is retained; where verified, under half of the shortfall comes from an unresolved V gene, and the cause of the rest is unknown. Within this sample are around 30,000 clones, with 90% to 95% of them counted one time only. The top ten clones comprise less than 25% of the sample. Repertoires were sampled multiple times during chemoradiotherapy, which allowed clonal expansion in the tumor microenvironment to be followed. The CDR3 covers 11 residues, taking in both the cysteine and the phenylalanine. The retained sequence is limited to the CDR3, 33 bases, with the frame set at the first base. As encoded in the germline V gene (reference sequence), CDR1 is GTSNPN while CDR2 is SVGIG. V and J lose 1 base and 0 bases, and a span of 1 base separates them.

This TCR came from a human donor with HPV-associated anogenital cancer. The sequencing used blood, collected from a patient who underwent chemoradiotherapy. Recombination joined TRBV30 with TRBJ2-7; the D gene assignment is ambiguous. The CDR3 reads as follows: CAWSGSYEQYF. The sequenced DNA: TGTGCCTGGAGTGGCTCCTACGAGCAGTACTTC.